The 11 T cell receptor beta chains in this list originate from one sample, sequenced in a study of beta chain features in type 1 diabetes. Expressed TCRB transcripts were sequenced, since all the RNA that had been isolated was reverse transcribed. The data were produced by immunoSEQ multiplex PCR, yet TCRdb's version contains in-frame clones alone and is incomplete. The data contain more than 350,000 clones, 10% to 12% of them singletons. The sequenced material came from naive CD4+ T cells from blood. All receptors derive from a woman under 30 in good health.

The chain recombines TRBV28 with TRBJ1-2; no firm D call. V lost 4 bases to trimming and J lost 8 bases, with 11 bases between them. The germline V gene encodes CDR1 MDHEN and CDR2 SYDVKM. The CDR3 contains 12 residues. The CDR3 protein is CASSSGGIGYTF. CDR3 nucleotides: TGTGCCAGCAGTTCTGGCGGGATAGGCTACACCTTC.

This chain links TRBV13 with TRBJ2-1; D call uncertain. Germline lookup yields CDR1 PRHDT and CDR2 FYEKMQ (reference sequence). The CDR3 runs to 13 residues. Trimming removed 6 bases at V and 2 bases at J, with 8 bases between. CDR3 amino acids: CASSLEAYNEQFF. In DNA, the CDR3 is TGTGCCAGCAGTCTCGAGGCCTACAATGAGCAGTTCTTC.

V usage is TRBV28 and J usage is TRBJ1-2; D uncertain. CDR1 MDHEN and CDR2 SYDVKM come from the germline V gene. V shed 5 bases and J shed 6 bases, with 13 bases lying between them. The CDR3 loop spans 13 amino acids. The CDR3 DNA sequence: TGTGCCAGCAGTCCGCTCCGGGGAGATGGCTACACCTTC. Amino acids: CASSPLRGDGYTF.

In this sample, this clone turned up a few times. The chain joins TRBV6-1 to TRBJ1-1, with D unresolved. The ends were cut back, 5 bases at V and 1 base at J, with 5 bases in the middle. The CDR3 contains 12 residues. Germline-derived CDR1 and CDR2 are MNHNS and SASEGT. Here the CDR3 DNA reads TGTGCCAGCAGTAGGCCGAACACTGAAGCTTTCTTT. Translating gives CASSRPNTEAFF.

This chain uses TRBV15 with TRBJ2-5; D perhaps matches TRBD2 (6 bases). The germline gives CDR1 LNHNV, CDR2 YYDKDF (reference sequence). CDR3 length: 16 amino acids. With 1 base removed from V and 0 bases from J, the gap between germline ends came to 12 bases. CDR3 protein: CATSRVGSGYQETQYF. The DNA of the CDR3 is TGTGCCACCAGCAGAGTGGGCAGCGGGTACCAAGAGACCCAGTACTTC.

This clone came up a few times. This chain connects TRBV18 to TRBJ2-7; a possible D gene is TRBD1 (5 bases). Trimming left V 3 bases short and J 6 bases short, with 15 bases between. The CDR3 runs 14 residues. Germline lookup yields CDR1 KGHSH and CDR2 LQKENI. The CDR3 here is CASSPQQATGEQYF. The DNA for the CDR3 is TGTGCCAGCTCACCTCAACAGGCCACGGGCGAGCAGTACTTC.

This clone was counted a few times. J is TRBJ1-2 and V is TRBV10-3; D is undetermined. This CDR3 is built from 13 residues. V lost 10 bases and J lost 3, with 15 bases in between. CDR1 is ENHRY and CDR2 is SYGVKD in the germline V gene. The CDR3 DNA follows: TGTGCCACCGGCGGAATTGGGGACTATGGCTACACCTTC. It codes for CATGGIGDYGYTF.

J is TRBJ2-5 and V is TRBV5-4; possibly TRBD2 for D (5 bases). The CDR3 spans 13 residues. Germline V CDR1 and CDR2: SGHNT, YYREEE (reference sequence). The V and J ends lost 1 base and 3 bases respectively, with 7 bases between them. This CDR3 is CASSLRGEETQYF. CDR3 coding DNA: TGTGCCAGCAGCTTGCGGGGAGAAGAGACCCAGTACTTC. The full variable domain, its missing parts supplied by reference TRBV5-4 and TRBJ2-5, is ETGVTQSPTHLIKTRGQQVTLRCSSQSGHNTVSWYQQALGQGPQFIFQYYREEENGRGNFPPRFSGLQFPNYSSELNVNALELDDSALYLCASSLRGEETQYFGPGTRLLVL.

This clone was picked up a small number of times. The V and J genes are TRBV11-3 and TRBJ2-5; D gene unclear. This CDR3 is built from 13 residues. In germline, CDR1 is SGHNT, CDR2 YENEEA. Trimming removed 5 bases at V and 7 bases at J, with 14 bases between. CDR3 amino acids: CASSQVAGGTQYF. DNA for the CDR3: TGTGCCAGCAGCCAAGTTGCAGGTGGGACCCAGTACTTC.

The chain has TRBV29-1 and TRBJ1-6; possibly TRBD1 for D (6 bases). In germline, CDR1 is SQVTM, CDR2 ANQGSEA. This CDR3 contains 13 residues. The V end lost 6 bases, the J end lost 6 bases, and 12 bases lay between the germline ends. The DNA for the CDR3 is TGCAGCGTCCGAACAGGGTTTAATTCACCCCTCCACTTT. Its protein is CSVRTGFNSPLHF. Based on the CDR3 plus reference TRBV29-1 and TRBJ1-6, the full variable domain is SAVISQKPSRDICQRGTSLTIQCQVDSQVTMMFWYRQQPGQSLTLIATANQGSEATYESGFVIDKFPISRPNLTFSTLTVSNMSPEDSSIYLCSVRTGFNSPLHFGNGTRLTVT.

The table lists this clone with a few counts. CDR3 protein: CASSLDRAKQYF. CDR3 DNA sequence: TGTGCCAGCAGCCTAGACAGGGCAAAGCAGTACTTC. V and J are TRBV7-2 and TRBJ2-7, with TRBD1 identical over 7 bases. Germline loops: CDR1 SGHTA, CDR2 FQGNSA. This CDR3 is built from 12 residues. The V and J ends lost 5 bases and 8 bases, in that order; junction bases with no gene match: 6.